A selection of T cell receptor beta chains follows, all from one sample in a study of CD8+ T cells in alopecia areata. Measured with immunoSEQ multiplex PCR; TCRdb has only the in-frame clones, and not every one. The repertoire holds some 110,000 clones, with roughly 60% as singletons. Sample: CD8+ T cells sorted from blood, taken at week 4, from a patient treated with tofacitinib. The receptors were gathered from a human donor with alopecia areata. CDR3s include the opening cysteine and the closing phenylalanine or tryptophan. Fields, in order: J gene, V gene, D gene, clone size, CDR3 DNA, CDR3 protein. A D gene is named only where the DNA matches it firmly. Some rows have no size entry. The others give once, few or many, or a class for an expanded clone.

>TRBJ1-1|TRBV25-1|.|.
TGTGCTTCTAGGGGCACAAACACTGAAGCTTTCTTT
CASRGTNTEAFF
>TRBJ2-1|TRBV5-1|.|.
TGCGCCAGCAGCTTGGGTAATGAGCAGTTCTTC
CASSLGNEQFF
>TRBJ2-6|TRBV29-1|.|.
TGCAGCGTTATTCTCAGGGACCCTGGGGCCAACGTCCTGACTTTC
CSVILRDPGANVLTF
>TRBJ1-5|TRBV2|.|.
TGTGCCAGCAGGTCGAACAGGTATAATCAGCCCCAGCATTTT
CASRSNRYNQPQHF
>TRBJ1-2|TRBV6-5|TRBD1|.
TGTGCCAGCAGCCCCCCCGGACAGGGCTATGGCTACACCTTC
CASSPPGQGYGYTF
>TRBJ2-7|TRBV7-9|.|.
TGTGCCAGCAGCTACGACAGTTCCTACGAGCAGTACTTC
CASSYDSSYEQYF
>TRBJ2-5|TRBV30|.|.
TGTGCCTGGAGTTTTGAGGGGGAGACCCAGTACTTC
CAWSFEGETQYF
>TRBJ1-4|TRBV7-6|.|few
TGTGCCAGCAGCCCGGTCAATACAGGGCCTAATGAAAAACTGTTTTTT
CASSPVNTGPNEKLFF
>TRBJ2-5|TRBV27|TRBD2|.
TGTGCCAGCAGTTTATTGGGGACTAGCGGGGGGCCTCAAGAGACCCAGTACTTC
CASSLLGTSGGPQETQYF
>TRBJ2-5|TRBV30|TRBD1|.
TGTGCCTGGAGTTTCCGGACAGGTTGGGGTCAAGAGACCCAGTACTTC
CAWSFRTGWGQETQYF
>TRBJ2-1|TRBV7-8|TRBD2|.
TGTGCCAGCAGCTTGGTCGTAGCGGGGGGGTACAATGAGCAGTTCTTC
CASSLVVAGGYNEQFF
>TRBJ2-1|TRBV29-1|.|few
TGCAGCGTTGACTCCCAAGGCCCCCAATCGTTCTTC
CSVDSQGPQSFF
>TRBJ1-2|TRBV9|.|.
TGTGCCAGCAGCGTAGATGACTATGGCTACACCTTC
CASSVDDYGYTF
>TRBJ2-7|TRBV30|.|.
TGTGCCTGGACTCCTGGGGGGCGTGAGCAGTACTTC
CAWTPGGREQYF
>TRBJ2-7|TRBV7-6|TRBD2|.
TGTGCCAGCAGCTTATCAGCGGGAGGCTCCTACGAGCAGTACTTC
CASSLSAGGSYEQYF
>TRBJ2-7|TRBV29-1|TRBD2|.
TGCAGCGTTGATCAGGTACAGGGAGGCGAACTAGCGGGGGGCCGCGAGCAGTACTTC
CSVDQVQGGELAGGREQYF
>TRBJ2-2|TRBV27|.|.
TGTGCCAGCAGTTTTGAAGTAAACACCGGGGAGCTGCTTTTT
CASSFEVNTGELLF
>TRBJ2-7|TRBV28|TRBD1|.
TGTGCCAGCAGATACACGACAGGGAGTGGCTACGAGCAGTACTTC
CASRYTTGSGYEQYF
>TRBJ2-5|TRBV29-1|TRBD2|few
TGCAGCGTCGAAGGCTGGGGGGGTGGAGAGACCCAGTACTTC
CSVEGWGGGETQYF
>TRBJ2-7|TRBV27|.|.
TGTGCCAGCAGTTTAATCGGTCGGGCCTACGAGCAGTACTTC
CASSLIGRAYEQYF
>TRBJ1-1|TRBV5-6|.|.
TGTGCCAGCAGCACAAGTAGACTTGAAGCTTTCTTT
CASSTSRLEAFF
>TRBJ2-1|TRBV6-6|.|few
TGTGCCAGCAGTTTGGTCTACAATGAGCAGTTCTTC
CASSLVYNEQFF
>TRBJ2-1|TRBV29-1|.|few
TGCAGCGTTGAAGAGTCAGACATCGGCTCCTACAATGAGCAGTTCTTC
CSVEESDIGSYNEQFF
>TRBJ2-1|TRBV19|.|few
TGTGCCAGTAGCTACAGGGCCACCAATGAGCAGTTCTTC
CASSYRATNEQFF
>TRBJ2-7|TRBV29-1|.|few
TGCAGCGTTGAAGAGTGGTCCTCGAGCGGTCCAGGGTCCTACGAGCAGTACTTC
CSVEEWSSSGPGSYEQYF
>TRBJ2-1|TRBV6-4|.|.
TGTGCCAGCAGCGACGCCGTTGAGCAGGGCCACAATGAGCAGTTCTTC
CASSDAVEQGHNEQFF
>TRBJ1-1|TRBV27|TRBD1|few
TGTGCCAGCAGTGGACAGGGAGAGGCTTTCTTT
CASSGQGEAFF
>TRBJ2-7|TRBV29-1|.|few
TGCAGCGCCACAGAAACCTACGAGCAGTACTTC
CSATETYEQYF
>TRBJ2-7|TRBV6-5|.|.
TGTGCCAGCAGTTACTATAGAGGGACCTACGAGCAGTACTTC
CASSYYRGTYEQYF
>TRBJ2-7|TRBV7-9|.|few
TGTGCCAGCACGGGCACCTACGAGCAGTACTTC
CASTGTYEQYF
>TRBJ2-4|TRBV29-1|TRBD1|few
TGCAGCGTTATCGGGACAGGGGAATTAGGGGCCAAAAACATTCAGTACTTC
CSVIGTGELGAKNIQYF
>TRBJ2-5|TRBV2|.|.
TGTGCCAGCCTTCAAGAGACCCAGTACTTC
CASLQETQYF
>TRBJ2-3|TRBV9|TRBD2|.
TGTGCCAGCAGCCACCTTAGCGGGGAAACCTACACAGATACGCAGTATTTT
CASSHLSGETYTDTQYF
>TRBJ1-2|TRBV29-1|.|few
TGCAGCGTTGTGCTCGACAGATTTAACTATGGCTACACCTTC
CSVVLDRFNYGYTF
>TRBJ1-3|TRBV30|TRBD1|.
TGTGCCGGGACAGGGAACACCATATATTTT
CAGTGNTIYF
>TRBJ2-5|TRBV29-1|TRBD1|few
TGCAGCACCTTTGGGGGTCCGGGACAGGGGCAAGAGACCCAGTACTTC
CSTFGGPGQGQETQYF
>TRBJ2-1|TRBV27|.|.
TGTGCCAGCAGTTTATCGCCAGCAAGCTCCTACAATGAGCAGTTCTTC
CASSLSPASSYNEQFF
>TRBJ2-7|TRBV5-1|.|.
TGCGCCAGCAGCTTCGGCGGAACCTACGAGCAGTACTTC
CASSFGGTYEQYF
>TRBJ2-7|TRBV7-2|.|.
TGTGCCAGCAGCTTAGCGGCGGCGCCCTACGAGCAGTACTTC
CASSLAAAPYEQYF
>TRBJ2-5|TRBV30|.|few
TGTGCCTGGAGTGAGGGTAGCGGAGAGACCCAGTACTTC
CAWSEGSGETQYF
>TRBJ2-3|TRBV18|TRBD2|.
TGTGCCAGCGCCGCGGGAGCCAGCGATACGCAGTATTTT
CASAAGASDTQYF